This passage covers 25 T cell receptor beta chains from one sample sequenced in a study of cytomegalovirus exposure and HLA in healthy donors. This PCR relied on a set of 60 Vbeta primers and 13 Jbeta primers. Measured with immunoSEQ multiplex PCR; TCRdb has only the in-frame clones, and not every one. The table has about 130,000 clones, more than 80% seen once. The specimen was PBMCs. The receptor set was obtained from a male donor in good health and CMV-seronegative.

This clone was detected only once. The rearrangement joins TRBV5-5 to TRBJ2-5, with 8 bases fitting TRBD1. The CDR3 spans 13 residues. V lost 4 bases, J lost 6 bases, and 5 bases stayed unmatched. CDR1 and CDR2 (germline): SGHKS, YYEKEE (reference sequence). The DNA for the CDR3 is TGTGCCAGCAGCCCAGGACAGGGAAAGACCCAGTACTTC. This encodes CASSPGQGKTQYF. The whole variable domain, remainder taken from reference TRBV5-5 and TRBJ2-5, is DAGVTQSPTHLIKTRGQQVTLRCSPISGHKSVSWYQQVLGQGPQFIFQYYEKEERGRGNFPDRFSARQFPNYSSELNVNALLLGDSALYLCASSPGQGKTQYFGPGTRLLVL.

Concerning this clone: One end of the junction is discordant with germline, which a read error may explain. This chain uses TRBV6-1 with TRBJ2-4; D is uncertain. The CDR3 runs to 13 residues. CDR1 is MNHNS and CDR2 is SASEGT in the germline V gene. CDR3 loop: CASSEQAKNSQYF. CDR3 DNA sequence: TGTGCCAGCAGTGAACAAGCCAAAAACAGTCAGTACTTC.

A few counts support this clone. The J gene is TRBJ2-7, the V gene TRBV7-9; 16 bases are a match to TRBD2. The CDR3 has 18 residues. The V gene's germline CDR1 is SEHNR and CDR2 FQNEAQ (reference sequence). V was clipped by 5 bases and J by 3 bases; unmatched bases: 10. The CDR3 DNA follows: TGTGCCAGCAGCCCCGGGACTAGCGGGGGGGCTCAGTTCTACGAGCAGTACTTC. This translates into CASSPGTSGGAQFYEQYF.

J is TRBJ2-1 and V is TRBV7-9, with TRBD2 matching 10 bases. Germline V gene lookup returns CDR1 SEHNR and CDR2 FQNEAQ (reference sequence). This CDR3 contains 15 residues. V lost 7 bases to trimming and J lost 2 bases; unmatched junction nucleotides: 5. DNA for the CDR3: TGTGCCAGCATCCTAGCGGGGGCCCCCTACAATGAGCAGTTCTTC. Its protein is CASILAGAPYNEQFF.

This chain connects TRBV2 to TRBJ2-3; 12 bases are shared with TRBD2. The J segment lost 3 bases and the V segment lost 4 bases, leaving 2 bases of the junction unmatched. CDR3 length: 15 amino acids. Per the germline V gene, CDR1 is SNHLY and CDR2 is FYNNEI. CDR3 region: CASSGGLAGTDTQYF. DNA for the CDR3: TGTGCCAGCAGTGGGGGACTAGCGGGTACAGATACGCAGTATTTT. The complete variable domain, with remaining parts taken from reference TRBV2 and TRBJ2-3, reads EPEVTQTPSHQVTQMGQEVILRCVPISNHLYFYWYRQILGQKVEFLVSFYNNEISEKSEIFDDQFSVERPDGSNFTLKIRSTKLEDSAMYFCASSGGLAGTDTQYFGPGTRLTVL.

V and J are TRBV27 and TRBJ1-2; 10 nucleotides align to TRBD1. V shed 5 bases and J 1 base; nucleotides not matched to a gene: 1. CDR3 length equals 14 residues. In germline, CDR1 is MNHEY, CDR2 SMNVEV (reference sequence). The CDR3 reads CASSGTGVNYGYTF. CDR3 sequence (DNA): TGTGCCAGCAGTGGGACAGGGGTTAACTATGGCTACACCTTC.

This clone was counted once. This chain joins TRBV6-1 and TRBJ2-2; D is unresolved. V was cut by 6 bases and J by 7 bases, with 15 bases left in between. Per germline, CDR1 MNHNS and CDR2 SASEGT. This CDR3 has 14 amino acids. CDR3 nucleotide sequence: TGTGCCAGCAGGTTACCTAGGTCGGGCGGGGAGCTGTTTTTT. Its protein is CASRLPRSGGELFF.

This chain links TRBV5-8 with TRBJ2-1, with TRBD2 matching over 13 bases. The germline CDR1 and CDR2 sequences are SGHTS and YDEGEE. V gave up 2 bases and J gave up 0 bases; unmatched junction bases: 5. The CDR3 runs to 18 residues. CDR3 coding DNA: TGTGCCAGCAGCTTCGGGACTAGCGGGACCCGCTCCTACAATGAGCAGTTCTTC. Translated: CASSFGTSGTRSYNEQFF.

The chain uses TRBV10-1 and TRBJ2-1, with D unclear. The germline CDR1 and CDR2 sequences are WNHNN and SYGVQD (reference sequence). V shed 4 bases and J shed 0 bases, with 10 bases lying between them. The CDR3 runs 15 residues. Here the CDR3 reads CASSGDTRSYNEQFF. The DNA for the CDR3 is TGCGCCAGCAGTGGCGACACCCGCTCCTACAATGAGCAGTTCTTC.

This clone has just one count. The chain uses TRBV7-2 and TRBJ2-5; 9 bases are shared with TRBD1. The last part of the DNA fits TRBJ2-7 better; the J call may be wrong. Germline CDR1 SGHTA, CDR2 FQGNSA. This CDR3 has 14 amino acids. The CDR3 protein is CASSLGTGPYEQYF. The CDR3 DNA follows: TGTGCCAGCAGCTTGGGGACAGGGCCCTACGAGCAGTACTTC.

This chain links TRBV30 with TRBJ2-5, with 8 bases fitting TRBD1. V dropped 1 base and J dropped 5; count of bases not matched to a gene: 9. The CDR3 covers 15 residues. CDR1 is GTSNPN, CDR2 SVGIG, per germline (reference sequence). CDR3 bases: TGTGCCTGGAGTGACCGGACAGGGCTCCGTGAGACCCAGTACTTC. It is translated as CAWSDRTGLRETQYF.

The chain combines TRBV9 with TRBJ2-5; 13 nucleotides match TRBD2. V shed 5 bases, J shed 2 bases, and the junction held 9 bases outside the gene matches. Germline V gene sequence: CDR1 SGDLS, CDR2 YYNGEE. The CDR3 has 17 amino acids. CDR3 sequence reads: CASSPTRLAGGQETQYF. The CDR3 DNA reads TGTGCCAGCAGTCCGACCCGACTAGCGGGGGGACAAGAGACCCAGTACTTC.

The chain links TRBV9 to TRBJ2-7; TRBD2 agrees at 7 bases. J gave up 5 bases and V 4 bases, and 24 bases lay outside the gene matches. Germline assignment: CDR1 SGDLS and CDR2 YYNGEE. The CDR3 loop spans 19 amino acids. The CDR3 DNA is TGTGCCAGCAGCCCACGCTCCTTGGGCAGCGGGGTTTCTTTGAACGAGCAGTACTTC. This encodes CASSPRSLGSGVSLNEQYF.

This sequence joins TRBV29-1 and TRBJ1-2, with TRBD1 identical over 9 bases. Trimming at V came to 4 bases and at J to 0 bases, leaving 3 bases not matched to a gene. This CDR3 has 14 residues. Germline V gene lookup returns CDR1 SQVTM and CDR2 ANQGSEA. CDR3 DNA sequence: TGCAGCGTTGCGGGGACAGGGTCTAACTATGGCTACACCTTC. It translates to CSVAGTGSNYGYTF.

This clone has only a few counts. V is TRBV5-4 and J is TRBJ1-4; 8 nucleotides line up with TRBD1. This CDR3 comprises 15 residues. Trimming cost V 0 bases and J 4 bases; bases outside gene matches: 2. Germline CDR1 is SGHNT and CDR2 is YYREEE (reference sequence). CDR3 sequence (DNA): TGTGCCAGCAGCTTGGGGACAGGGAATAATGAAAAACTGTTTTTT. This gives the protein CASSLGTGNNEKLFF.

The chain combines TRBV14 with TRBJ2-7, with D maybe TRBD2 (5 bases). Germline CDR1 reads SGHDN; CDR2 reads FVKESK. The CDR3 covers 15 residues. The V gene lost 2 bases and the J gene lost 3 bases, with 14 bases spanning the gap. The CDR3 loop is CASSQLAGIVYEQYF. Written as DNA, the CDR3 is TGTGCCAGCAGCCAACTAGCAGGTATAGTCTACGAGCAGTACTTC. Full variable domain (rest looked up from reference TRBV14 and TRBJ2-7): EAGVTQFPSHSVIEKGQTVTLRCDPISGHDNLYWYRRVMGKEIKFLLHFVKESKQDESGMPNNRFLAERTGGTYSTLKVQPAELEDSGVYFCASSQLAGIVYEQYFGPGTRLTVT.

The chain recombines TRBV7-6 with TRBJ2-5; D possibly corresponds to TRBD1 (5 bases). V was shortened by 4 bases and J by 1 base, with 13 bases between the two germline ends. The CDR3 is made up of 15 amino acids. Germline CDR1 SGHVS, CDR2 FNYEAQ. The CDR3, as DNA: TGTGCCAGCAGCTACGAAGGGGCAGGCCAAGAGACCCAGTACTTC. This translates into CASSYEGAGQETQYF.

V and J are TRBV6-1 and TRBJ2-3; 8 positions match TRBD1. The germline CDR1 and CDR2 sequences are MNHNS and SASEGT. The CDR3 totals 14 residues. J gave up 4 bases and V 3 bases, and 3 bases lay outside the gene matches. The CDR3 nucleotides are TGTGCCAGCAGTGAGCCAGGGGGCCCAGATACGCAGTATTTT. This translates into CASSEPGGPDTQYF.

V and J are TRBV4-1 and TRBJ2-7; TRBD2 matches at 8 bases. The V gene's germline CDR1 is MGHRA and CDR2 YSYEKL. J was trimmed by 4 bases and V by 2 bases; bases with no gene match: 4. CDR3 length equals 14 residues. Written as DNA, the CDR3 is TGCGCCAGCAGCCAAAGCGGGGGCAATTACGAGCAGTACTTC. This translates into CASSQSGGNYEQYF.

CDR3: CASSNSYPGQSGYTF. The CDR3 nucleotides read TGTGCCAGCAGTAACTCTTACCCAGGTCAGAGTGGCTACACCTTC. V usage is TRBV2 and J usage is TRBJ1-2; D is unresolved. The CDR3 runs to 15 residues. Germline V gene lookup returns CDR1 SNHLY and CDR2 FYNNEI. The ends were cut back, 5 bases at V and 7 bases at J, with 20 bases in the middle.

This clone was detected only a few times. The rearrangement uses TRBV5-6 and TRBJ2-7, with D perhaps matching TRBD2 (7 bases). V dropped 4 bases and J dropped 2 bases, with 16 bases sitting between them. Germline assignment: CDR1 SGHDT and CDR2 YYEEEE. CDR3 length: 15 amino acids. CDR3: CASSRGGGGTYEQYF. CDR3 DNA sequence: TGTGCCAGCAGCCGAGGGGGGGGTGGAACCTACGAGCAGTACTTC.

This clone was recorded only once. The V and J genes are TRBV27 and TRBJ1-2; 7 bases map to TRBD1. Germline CDR1 is MNHEY and CDR2 is SMNVEV (reference sequence). J lost 7 bases, V lost 3 bases, and 8 bases had no gene match. CDR3 length: 14 residues. Here the CDR3 reads CASSFEGARSGYTF. CDR3 DNA sequence: TGTGCCAGCAGTTTCGAGGGGGCGCGAAGTGGCTACACCTTC.

CDR3 sequence reads: CASRETGYNSPLHF. CDR3 bases: TGTGCCAGCAGGGAGACAGGGTATAATTCACCCCTCCACTTT. The V and J genes are TRBV6-5 and TRBJ1-6; 7 bases fit TRBD1. This CDR3 is 14 amino acids long. CDR1 and CDR2 from the germline V gene are MNHEY and SVGAGI. Trimming at V came to 6 bases and at J to 4 bases, leaving 3 bases not matched to a gene.

The chain has TRBV10-3 and TRBJ1-1, with D hard to call. V was cut by 3 bases and J by 1 base, with 12 bases left in between. Germline V CDR1 and CDR2: ENHRY, SYGVKD. The CDR3 is 15 amino acids. CDR3 sequence: CAISERLLENTEAFF. The DNA of the CDR3 is TGTGCCATCAGTGAACGATTGCTAGAGAACACTGAAGCTTTCTTT.

The chain carries TRBV18 and TRBJ1-2; the D gene is possibly TRBD1 (6 bases). CDR1 is KGHSH and CDR2 is LQKENI in the germline V gene. V lost 4 bases and J lost 11, with 20 bases in between. The CDR3 has 14 residues. CDR3 region: CASSQTDRLNSYTF. The CDR3 bases are TGTGCCAGCTCACAAACGGACAGATTAAATTCTTACACCTTC.